This T cell receptor beta chain was identified during a study of chemoradiotherapy in HPV16-positive cancers. Overall study: Two HPV16-positive patients' cells yielded candidate HPV-specific clones and common motifs. General observations from the study: Functional assays defining HPV-specific T cells used only a couple of HPV16-positive patients. Candidate HPV-specific clones and E7-related TCR motifs grew in tumor during treatment.

The CDR3 has 16 amino acids. Germline V gene sequence: CDR1 LNHDA, CDR2 SQIVND (reference sequence). Between the trimmed V and J ends, which lost 8 bases and 2 bases, there was a span of 19 bases. TCRdb keeps only in-frame clones here, not all; method: immunoSEQ multiplex PCR. The sample lists 4,500 or so clones; approximately 77% were seen once. This clone was seen once. Its antigen is still unknown. Over chemoradiotherapy, repertoires were sampled more than once. This rearrangement joins TRBV19 to TRBJ1-5; weak D call: TRBD1 (6 bases). The sequence derives from a human donor with HPV-associated anogenital cancer. The material was tumor tissue, obtained from a patient who underwent chemoradiotherapy. The chain's CDR3 is CASHIWGGTGNQPQHF. The CDR3 DNA sequence: TGTGCCAGTCATATTTGGGGGGGCACTGGCAATCAGCCCCAGCATTTT.